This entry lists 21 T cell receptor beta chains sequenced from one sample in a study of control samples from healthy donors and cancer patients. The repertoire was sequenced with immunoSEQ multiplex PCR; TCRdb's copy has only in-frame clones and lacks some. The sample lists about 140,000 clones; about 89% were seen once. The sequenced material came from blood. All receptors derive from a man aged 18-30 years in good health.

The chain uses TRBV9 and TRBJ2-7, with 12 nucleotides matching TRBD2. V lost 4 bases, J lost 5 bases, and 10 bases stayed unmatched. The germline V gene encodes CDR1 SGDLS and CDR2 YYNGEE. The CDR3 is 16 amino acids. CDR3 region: CASSLSWTSGAHEQYF. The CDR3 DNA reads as TGTGCCAGCAGCCTATCCTGGACTAGCGGGGCCCACGAGCAGTACTTC.

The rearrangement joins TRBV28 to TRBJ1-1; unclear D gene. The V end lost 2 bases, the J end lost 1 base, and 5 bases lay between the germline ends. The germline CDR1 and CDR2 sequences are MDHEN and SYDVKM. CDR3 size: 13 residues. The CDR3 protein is CASSLQANTEAFF. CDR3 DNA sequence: TGTGCCAGCAGTTTACAGGCGAACACTGAAGCTTTCTTT. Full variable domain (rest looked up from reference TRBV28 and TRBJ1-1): DVKVTQSSRYLVKRTGEKVFLECVQDMDHENMFWYRQDPGLGLRLIYFSYDVKMKEKGDIPEGYSVSREKKERFSLILESASTNQTSMYLCASSLQANTEAFFGQGTRLTVV.

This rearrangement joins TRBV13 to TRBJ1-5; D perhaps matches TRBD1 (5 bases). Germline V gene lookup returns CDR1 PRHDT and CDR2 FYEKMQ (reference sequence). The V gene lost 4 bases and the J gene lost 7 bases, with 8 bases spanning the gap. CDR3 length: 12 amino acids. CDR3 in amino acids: CASSSGPQPQHF. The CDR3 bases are TGTGCCAGCAGCTCGGGACCCCAGCCCCAGCATTTT.

This CDR3 reads CASSLALGGRADTQYF. In nucleotides, the CDR3 is TGTGCCAGCAGCTTAGCTCTTGGAGGTCGGGCAGATACGCAGTATTTT. V and J are TRBV7-6 and TRBJ2-3; the D gene is possibly TRBD2 (5 bases). V lost 0 bases, J lost 4 bases, and 14 bases lay in between. Germline values: CDR1 SGHVS, CDR2 FNYEAQ. The CDR3 covers 16 residues.

The CDR3 DNA is TGTGCCTGGAGTGTACGTGGGGACACAACAGATACGCAGTATTTT. It is translated as CAWSVRGDTTDTQYF. The rearrangement joins TRBV30 to TRBJ2-3, with D maybe TRBD1 (6 bases). Trimming left V 0 bases short and J 3 bases short, with 13 bases between. This CDR3 has 15 amino acids. Germline V gives CDR1 GTSNPN, CDR2 SVGIG (reference sequence).

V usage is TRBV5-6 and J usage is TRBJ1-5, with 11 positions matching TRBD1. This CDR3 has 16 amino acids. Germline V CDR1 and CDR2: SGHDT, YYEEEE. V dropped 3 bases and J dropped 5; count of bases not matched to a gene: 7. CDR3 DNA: TGTGCCAGCAGCTCAACCGGGACAGGGGGTCATCAGCCCCAGCATTTT. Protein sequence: CASSSTGTGGHQPQHF.

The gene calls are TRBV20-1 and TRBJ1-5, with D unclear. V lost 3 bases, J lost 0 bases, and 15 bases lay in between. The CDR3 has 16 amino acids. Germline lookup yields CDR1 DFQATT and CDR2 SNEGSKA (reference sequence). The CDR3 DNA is TGCAGTGCTAGTGAGGCAAATCTTTATAGCAATCAGCCCCAGCATTTT. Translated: CSASEANLYSNQPQHF.

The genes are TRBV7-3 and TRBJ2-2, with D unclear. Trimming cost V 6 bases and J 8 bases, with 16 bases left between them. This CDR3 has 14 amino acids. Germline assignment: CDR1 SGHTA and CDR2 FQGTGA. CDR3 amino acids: CASRSGATSGELFF. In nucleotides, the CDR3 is TGTGCCAGCAGATCTGGAGCAACATCGGGGGAGCTGTTTTTT.

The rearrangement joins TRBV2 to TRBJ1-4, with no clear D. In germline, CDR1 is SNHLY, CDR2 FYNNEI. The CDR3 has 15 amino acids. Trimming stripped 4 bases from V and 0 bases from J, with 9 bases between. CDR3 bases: TGTGCCAGCAGTGTGACGGTTGCAACTAATGAAAAACTGTTTTTT. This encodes CASSVTVATNEKLFF.

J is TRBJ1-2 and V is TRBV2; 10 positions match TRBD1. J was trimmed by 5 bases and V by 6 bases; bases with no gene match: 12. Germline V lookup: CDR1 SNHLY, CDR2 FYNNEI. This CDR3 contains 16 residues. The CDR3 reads CASRHYLPGQGYGYTF. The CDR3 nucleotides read TGTGCCAGCAGGCACTACCTTCCGGGACAGGGGTATGGCTACACCTTC.

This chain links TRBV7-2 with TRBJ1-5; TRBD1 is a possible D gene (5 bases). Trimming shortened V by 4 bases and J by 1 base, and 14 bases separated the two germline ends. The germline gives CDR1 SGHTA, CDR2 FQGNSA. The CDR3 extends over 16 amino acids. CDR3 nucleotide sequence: TGTGCCAGCAGCTGGGGGGGGGATCGGAGCAATCAGCCCCAGCATTTT. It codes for CASSWGGDRSNQPQHF.

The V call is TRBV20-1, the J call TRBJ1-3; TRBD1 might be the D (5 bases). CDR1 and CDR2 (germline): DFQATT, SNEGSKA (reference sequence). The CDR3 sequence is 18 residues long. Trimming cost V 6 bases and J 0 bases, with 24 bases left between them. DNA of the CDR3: TGCAGTGCCAGTGCTAGGGGTACCGCCCGTCTCTCTGGAAACACCATATATTTT. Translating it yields CSASARGTARLSGNTIYF.

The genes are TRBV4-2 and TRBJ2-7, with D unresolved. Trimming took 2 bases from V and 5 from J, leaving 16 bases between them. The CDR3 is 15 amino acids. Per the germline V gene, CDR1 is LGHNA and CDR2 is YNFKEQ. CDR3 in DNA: TGTGCCAGCAGCCAATTTCCGCTGGCCGCAGACGAGCAGTACTTC. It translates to CASSQFPLAADEQYF.

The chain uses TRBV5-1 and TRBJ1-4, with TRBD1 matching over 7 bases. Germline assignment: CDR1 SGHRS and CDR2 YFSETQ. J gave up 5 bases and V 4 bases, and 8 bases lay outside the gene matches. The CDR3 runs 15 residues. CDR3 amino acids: CASSPQGGNNEKLFF. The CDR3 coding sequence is TGCGCCAGCAGCCCACAAGGGGGCAACAATGAAAAACTGTTTTTT.

The CDR3: CASSSDRGFYNEQFF. CDR3 bases: TGTGCCAGCAGCTCGGACAGGGGTTTCTACAATGAGCAGTTCTTC. V usage is TRBV7-9 and J usage is TRBJ2-1; 9 bases line up with TRBD1. This CDR3 spans 15 amino acids. Germline-derived CDR1 and CDR2 are SEHNR and FQNEAQ (reference sequence). V lost 4 bases, J lost 3 bases, and 4 bases stayed unmatched.

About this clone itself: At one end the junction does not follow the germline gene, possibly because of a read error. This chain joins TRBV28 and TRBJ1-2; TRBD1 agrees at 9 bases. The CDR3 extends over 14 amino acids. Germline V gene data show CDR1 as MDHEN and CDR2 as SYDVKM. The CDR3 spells CASSTPGTGLFLFF. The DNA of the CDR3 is TGTGCCAGCAGCACTCCCGGGACAGGGCTCTTTCTCTTCTTC.

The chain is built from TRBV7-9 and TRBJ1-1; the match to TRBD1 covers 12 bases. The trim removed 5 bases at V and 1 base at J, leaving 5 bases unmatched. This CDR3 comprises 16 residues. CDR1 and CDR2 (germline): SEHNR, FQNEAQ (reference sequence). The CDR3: CASSIGTGGANTEAFF. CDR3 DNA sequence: TGTGCCAGCAGCATCGGGACAGGGGGCGCGAACACTGAAGCTTTCTTT.

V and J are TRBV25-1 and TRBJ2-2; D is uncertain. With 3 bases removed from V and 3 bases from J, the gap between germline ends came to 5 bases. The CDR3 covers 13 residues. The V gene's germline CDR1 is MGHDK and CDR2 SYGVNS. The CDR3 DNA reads TGTGCCAGCAGTGAGTGGGACACCGGGGAGCTGTTTTTT. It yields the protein CASSEWDTGELFF.

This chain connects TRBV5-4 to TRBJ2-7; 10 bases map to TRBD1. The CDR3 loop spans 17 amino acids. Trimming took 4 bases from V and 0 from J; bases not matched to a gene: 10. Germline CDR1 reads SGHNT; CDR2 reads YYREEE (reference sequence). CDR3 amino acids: CASSPQGGTGVSYEQYF. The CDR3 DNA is TGTGCCAGCAGCCCACAAGGTGGGACAGGGGTCTCCTACGAGCAGTACTTC.

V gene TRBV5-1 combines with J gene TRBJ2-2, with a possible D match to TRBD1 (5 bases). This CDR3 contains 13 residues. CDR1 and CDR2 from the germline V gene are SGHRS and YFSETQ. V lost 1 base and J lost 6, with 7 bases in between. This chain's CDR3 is CASSLTGPGELFF. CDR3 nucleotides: TGCGCCAGCAGCTTGACAGGTCCCGGGGAGCTGTTTTTT. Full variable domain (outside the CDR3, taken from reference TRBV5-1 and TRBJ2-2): KAGVTQTPRYLIKTRGQQVTLSCSPISGHRSVSWYQQTPGQGLQFLFEYFSETQRNKGNFPGRFSGRQFSNSRSEMNVSTLELGDSALYLCASSLTGPGELFFGEGSRLTVL.

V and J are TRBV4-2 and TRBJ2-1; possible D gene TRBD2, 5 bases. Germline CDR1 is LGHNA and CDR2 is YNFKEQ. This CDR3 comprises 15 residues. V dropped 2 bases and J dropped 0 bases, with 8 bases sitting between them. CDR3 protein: CASSQRGSSYNEQFF. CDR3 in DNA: TGTGCCAGCAGCCAACGGGGAAGCTCCTACAATGAGCAGTTCTTC.